This T cell receptor (beta chain) was sequenced for a study of T cells in localized non-small cell lung cancer. Study outcomes and limitations: A median of roughly 55 of the top 100 tumor clones appeared in adjacent lung, which was paired and uninvolved.

On this clone: Its antigen is unknown.

V was pared by 3 bases and J by 2 bases, with 6 bases between. The CDR3 runs 13 residues. Germline values: CDR1 MGHRA, CDR2 YSYEKL. Assay: immunoSEQ multiplex PCR; the TCRdb copy retains only in-frame clones and omits some. This table holds some 41,000 clones, approximately 83% found once. The sample here was PBMCs, taken before any cancer treatment. This TCR came from a man aged 35-75 years with stage II lung adenocarcinoma. V and J are TRBV4-1 and TRBJ2-3; D uncertain. The chain's CDR3 is CASSHGITDTQYF. CDR3 nucleotides: TGCGCCAGCAGCCACGGTATCACAGATACGCAGTATTTT.